This TCR beta chain was obtained from a study of T-cell memory formation after mild COVID-19. This clonotype was seen ten or more times. The antigen is not known. This CDR3 spans 18 amino acids. Germline CDR1 LGHDT, CDR2 YNNKEL (reference sequence). Between the trimmed V and J ends, which lost 1 base and 1 base, there was a span of 19 bases. Study-wide results and limits: There was a balanced CD4/CD8 profile in clones contracting day 15 to 85, and later expanders leaned CD4+. That cross-reactive memory joined was suggested by some responding clones appearing in pre-infection memory.

UMIs and sample barcodes were carried by the TCR alpha and TCR beta cDNA libraries that 5'RACE produced using constant-segment primers. Each CDR3 protein is one row after TCRdb ran MiXCR on the 5' RACE reads. The sample yields roughly 14,000 distinct CDR3 sequences, about a quarter seen once. This sequence originates from a man between 18 and 35 years old who had mild COVID-19 (a few samples of this study predate the infection). Cell type and time point are not known. Sequencing used PBMCs or a T cell subset sorted from them (not recorded which). The chain has TRBV3-1 and TRBJ1-1, with D unresolved. The DNA for the CDR3 is TGTGCCAGCAGCCAAGTTTCACAGAACAACTTTTGGAACACTGAAGCTTTCTTT. This gives the protein CASSQVSQNNFWNTEAFF.